These T cell receptor beta chains were read from a single sample in a study of T cells in Graves' hyperthyroidism and ophthalmopathy. A single record per CDR3 protein comes from TCRdb applying MiXCR to the multiplex PCR reads. The table includes 500,000 to 750,000 distinct CDR3 sequences, around 14% detected once. The sample was blood. These receptors originate from a woman aged 30 to 39 with Graves' hyperthyroidism. Both conserved end residues are part of each CDR3. A D gene is named only where the DNA matches it firmly. Where a row states a size, it is once, few, many or the class of an expanded clone; other rows omit it.

TRBV7-2,TRBJ2-7,TRBD1,many,TGCGCCAGCAGCTTGGACAGGAGCTCCTACGAGCAGTACTTC,CASSLDRSSYEQYF
TRBV20-1,TRBJ2-5,NA,few,TGCAGTGCTAGCCGTCCGGGAGTGGGGGTAGAGACCCAGTACTTC,CSASRPGVGVETQYF
TRBV30,TRBJ2-1,TRBD2,few,TGTGCCTGGGGGGCGGGAGTAGTCGACAATGAGCAGTTCTTC,CAWGAGVVDNEQFF
TRBV6-2/TRBV6-3,TRBJ2-5,TRBD2,NA,TGTGCCAGCAGCTCGCGAATGGGACTAGCGGGAGGGCCGTTTGGGGAGACCCAGTACTTC,CASSSRMGLAGGPFGETQYF
TRBV6-2/TRBV6-3,TRBJ2-1,TRBD1,many,TGTGCCAGCAGTTCACAGGGGCGGAATGAGCAGTTCTTC,CASSSQGRNEQFF
TRBV29-1,TRBJ2-2,TRBD1,few,TGCAGCGTTAGTCCCGGGACAGGGCGCGGGATCACCGGGGAGCTGTTTTTT,CSVSPGTGRGITGELFF
TRBV4-1,TRBJ2-1,NA,NA,TGCGCCAGCAGCCAAGCTCGTAATAGCGGATACAATGAGCAGTTCTTC,CASSQARNSGYNEQFF
TRBV4-2,TRBJ1-3,NA,NA,TGTGCCAGCAGCCAAGGAGCAGGGGATAGTGGAAACACCATATATTTT,CASSQGAGDSGNTIYF
TRBV5-5,TRBJ1-5,TRBD1,NA,TGTGCCAGCAGCAGAGACAGGGAGGGCAATCAGCCCCAGCATTTT,CASSRDREGNQPQHF
TRBV3-1,TRBJ2-1,NA,many,TGTGCCAGCAGCTTCAGGGGGCGCGGGGGTAATGAGCAGTTCTTC,CASSFRGRGGNEQFF
TRBV5-6,TRBJ1-2,NA,many,TGTGCCAGCAGCTTCCCCCCCCAGCCCCGAGGGGGCTATGGCTACACCTTC,CASSFPPQPRGGYGYTF
TRBV7-9,TRBJ2-7,NA,NA,TGTGCCAGCAGCTTTCAGGGGAATATGTACGAGCAGTACTTC,CASSFQGNMYEQYF
TRBV3-1,TRBJ1-1,TRBD1,many,TGTGCCAGCAGCCAAGGATTGGGACAGGGAGGAGCTTTCTTT,CASSQGLGQGGAFF
TRBV12-3/TRBV12-4,TRBJ2-7,NA,many,TGTGCCAGCAGTTTCAACGCCCTTGAGCAGTACTTC,CASSFNALEQYF
TRBV18,TRBJ2-4,NA,once,TGTGCCAGCTCACCGGGGGAATGGACCAAAAACATTCAGTACTTC,CASSPGEWTKNIQYF
TRBV2,TRBJ1-1,NA,many,TGTGCCAGCACTGGAAGGGGCTCCGGGGACACTGAAGCTTTCTTT,CASTGRGSGDTEAFF
TRBV6-2/TRBV6-3,TRBJ2-7,NA,many,TGTGCCAGCAGTTCCCGCGGGGGCGAATCCTACGAGCAGTACTTC,CASSSRGGESYEQYF